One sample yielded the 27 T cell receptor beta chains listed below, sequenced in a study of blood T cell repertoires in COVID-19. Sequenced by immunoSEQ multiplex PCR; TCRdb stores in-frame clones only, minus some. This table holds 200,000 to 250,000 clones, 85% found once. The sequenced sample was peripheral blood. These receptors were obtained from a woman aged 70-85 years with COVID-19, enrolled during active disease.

CDR3 DNA: TGTGCCAGCAGTGAGAACTGGGGTAGCGGCTTCTGGATGGGATACAATGAGCAGTTCTTC. This codes for CASSENWGSGFWMGYNEQFF. The chain links TRBV2 to TRBJ2-1, with a weak D call TRBD2 (6 bases). CDR1 and CDR2 (germline): SNHLY, FYNNEI. The length of the CDR3 is 20 residues. The ends were cut back, 3 bases at V and 4 bases at J, with 28 bases in the middle.

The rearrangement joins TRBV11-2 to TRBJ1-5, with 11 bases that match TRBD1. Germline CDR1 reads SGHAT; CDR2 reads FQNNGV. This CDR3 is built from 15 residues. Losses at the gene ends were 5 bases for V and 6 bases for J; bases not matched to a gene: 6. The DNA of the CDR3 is TGTGCCAGCAGCAGGACAGGGGGCGCGGGTCAGCCCCAGCATTTT. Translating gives CASSRTGGAGQPQHF.

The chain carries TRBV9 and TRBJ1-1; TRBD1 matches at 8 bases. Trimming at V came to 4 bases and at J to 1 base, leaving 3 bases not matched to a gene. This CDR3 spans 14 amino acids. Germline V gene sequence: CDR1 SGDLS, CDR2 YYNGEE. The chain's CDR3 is CASSQGQENTEAFF. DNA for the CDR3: TGTGCCAGCAGCCAGGGACAGGAGAACACTGAAGCTTTCTTT.

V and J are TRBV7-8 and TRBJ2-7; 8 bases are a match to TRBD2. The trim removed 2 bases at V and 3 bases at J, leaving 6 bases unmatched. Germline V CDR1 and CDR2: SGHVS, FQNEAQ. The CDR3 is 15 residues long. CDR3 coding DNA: TGTGCCAGCAGCTTAAAAGTTAGCGGGAACTACGAGCAGTACTTC. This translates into CASSLKVSGNYEQYF. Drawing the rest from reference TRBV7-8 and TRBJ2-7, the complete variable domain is GAGVSQSPRYKVAKRGQDVALRCDPISGHVSLFWYQQALGQGPEFLTYFQNEAQLDKSGLPSDRFFAERPEGSVSTLKIQRTQQEDSAVYLCASSLKVSGNYEQYFGPGTRLTVT.

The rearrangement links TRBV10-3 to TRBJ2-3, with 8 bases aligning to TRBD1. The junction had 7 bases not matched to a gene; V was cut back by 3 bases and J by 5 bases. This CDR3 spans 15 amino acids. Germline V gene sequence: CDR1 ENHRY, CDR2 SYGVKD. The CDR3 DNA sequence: TGTGCCATCAGTGAACGCCAGGGGGCGGGAGATACGCAGTATTTT. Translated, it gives CAISERQGAGDTQYF.

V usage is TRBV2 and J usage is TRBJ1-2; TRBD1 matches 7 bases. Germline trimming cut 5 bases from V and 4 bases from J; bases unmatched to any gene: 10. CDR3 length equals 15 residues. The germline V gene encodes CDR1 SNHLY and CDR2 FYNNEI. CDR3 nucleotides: TGTGCCAGCAGTCCCCAACCGGGACAGCTCTATGGCTACACCTTC. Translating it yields CASSPQPGQLYGYTF.

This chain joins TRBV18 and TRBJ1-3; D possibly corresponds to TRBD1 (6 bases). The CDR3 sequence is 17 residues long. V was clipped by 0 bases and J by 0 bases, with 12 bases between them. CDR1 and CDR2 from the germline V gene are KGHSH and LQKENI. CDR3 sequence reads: CASSPPTGPLSGNTIYF. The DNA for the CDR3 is TGTGCCAGCTCACCACCTACAGGGCCACTCTCTGGAAACACCATATATTTT.

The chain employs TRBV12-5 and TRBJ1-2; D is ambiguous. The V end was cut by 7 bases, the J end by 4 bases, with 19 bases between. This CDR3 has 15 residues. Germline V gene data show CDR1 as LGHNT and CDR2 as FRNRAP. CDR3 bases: TGTGCTAGTGCCACTACACCGGCCTTCTCCTATGGCTACACCTTC. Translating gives CASATTPAFSYGYTF.

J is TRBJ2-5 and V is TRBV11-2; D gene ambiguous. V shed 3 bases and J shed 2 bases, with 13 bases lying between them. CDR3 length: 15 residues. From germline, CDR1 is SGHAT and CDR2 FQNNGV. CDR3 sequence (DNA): TGTGCCAGCAGCTTTCGGTCGATTTTTCAAGAGACCCAGTACTTC. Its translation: CASSFRSIFQETQYF.

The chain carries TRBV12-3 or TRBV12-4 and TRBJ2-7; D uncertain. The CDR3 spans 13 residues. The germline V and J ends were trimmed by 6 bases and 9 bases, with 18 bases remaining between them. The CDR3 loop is CASSFPALGVQYF. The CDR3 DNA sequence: TGTGCCAGCAGCTTCCCGGCCCTTGGAGTGCAGTACTTC.

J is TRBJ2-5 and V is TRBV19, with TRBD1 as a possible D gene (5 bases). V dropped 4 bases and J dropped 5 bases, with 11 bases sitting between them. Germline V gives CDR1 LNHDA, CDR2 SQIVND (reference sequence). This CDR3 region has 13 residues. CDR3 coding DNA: TGTGCCAGTAGTACCCCAGGGCTTGAGACCCAGTACTTC. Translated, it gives CASSTPGLETQYF.

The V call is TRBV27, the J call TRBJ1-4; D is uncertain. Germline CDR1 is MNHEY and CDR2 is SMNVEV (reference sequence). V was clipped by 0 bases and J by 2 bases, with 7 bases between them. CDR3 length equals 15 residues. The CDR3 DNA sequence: TGTGCCAGCAGTTTATCGGGCAGGACTAATGAAAAACTGTTTTTT. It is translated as CASSLSGRTNEKLFF.

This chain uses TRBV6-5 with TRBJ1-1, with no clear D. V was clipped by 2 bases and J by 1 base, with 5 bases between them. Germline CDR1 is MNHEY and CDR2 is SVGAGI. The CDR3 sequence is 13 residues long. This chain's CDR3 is CASSYAGNTEAFF. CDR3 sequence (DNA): TGTGCCAGCAGTTACGCGGGGAACACTGAAGCTTTCTTT.

CDR3 in DNA: TGTGCCAGCAGCCCCGGACAGGGAGTTCGGAACACTGAAGCTTTCTTT. Its protein product is CASSPGQGVRNTEAFF. The V and J genes are TRBV13 and TRBJ1-1, with 8 positions matching TRBD1. J gave up 1 base and V 5 bases, and 9 bases lay outside the gene matches. The CDR3 is 16 residues long. CDR1 and CDR2 (germline): PRHDT, FYEKMQ (reference sequence).

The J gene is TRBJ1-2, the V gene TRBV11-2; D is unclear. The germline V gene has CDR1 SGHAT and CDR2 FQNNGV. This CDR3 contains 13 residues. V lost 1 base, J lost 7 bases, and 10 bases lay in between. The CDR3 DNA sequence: TGTGCCAGCAGCTTAGGGGCCGCCGGTGGCTACACCTTC. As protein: CASSLGAAGGYTF.

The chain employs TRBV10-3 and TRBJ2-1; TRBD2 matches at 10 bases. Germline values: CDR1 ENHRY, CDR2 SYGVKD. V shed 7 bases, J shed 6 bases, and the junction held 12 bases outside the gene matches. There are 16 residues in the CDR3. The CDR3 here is CAITSTGGLAVNEQFF. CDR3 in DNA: TGTGCCATCACCTCTACAGGAGGACTAGCGGTCAATGAGCAGTTCTTC.

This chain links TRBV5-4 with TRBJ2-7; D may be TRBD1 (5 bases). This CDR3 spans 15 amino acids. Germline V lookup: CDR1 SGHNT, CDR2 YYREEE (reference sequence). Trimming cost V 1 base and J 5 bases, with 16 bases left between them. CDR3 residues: CASSLRDRARHEQYF. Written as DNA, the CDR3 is TGTGCCAGCAGCTTGCGAGACAGAGCCCGACACGAGCAGTACTTC.

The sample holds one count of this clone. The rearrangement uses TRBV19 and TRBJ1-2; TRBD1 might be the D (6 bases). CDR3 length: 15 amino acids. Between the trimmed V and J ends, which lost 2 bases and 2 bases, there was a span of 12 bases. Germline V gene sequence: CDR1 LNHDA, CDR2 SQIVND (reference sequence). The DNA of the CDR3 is TGTGCCAGTAGTATAACAGGGAGCTACAACTATGGCTACACCTTC. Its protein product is CASSITGSYNYGYTF.

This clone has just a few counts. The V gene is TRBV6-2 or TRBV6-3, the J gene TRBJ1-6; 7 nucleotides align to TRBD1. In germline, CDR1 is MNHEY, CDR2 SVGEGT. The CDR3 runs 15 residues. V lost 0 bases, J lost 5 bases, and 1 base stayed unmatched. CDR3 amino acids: CASSYSQGNNSPLHF. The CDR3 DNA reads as TGTGCCAGCAGTTACTCACAGGGGAATAATTCACCCCTCCACTTT.

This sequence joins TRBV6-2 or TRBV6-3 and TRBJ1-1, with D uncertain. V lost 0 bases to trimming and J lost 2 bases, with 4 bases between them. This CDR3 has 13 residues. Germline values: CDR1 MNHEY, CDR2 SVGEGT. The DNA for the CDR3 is TGTGCCAGCAGTTACTCAGCTAACACTGAAGCTTTCTTT. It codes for CASSYSANTEAFF.

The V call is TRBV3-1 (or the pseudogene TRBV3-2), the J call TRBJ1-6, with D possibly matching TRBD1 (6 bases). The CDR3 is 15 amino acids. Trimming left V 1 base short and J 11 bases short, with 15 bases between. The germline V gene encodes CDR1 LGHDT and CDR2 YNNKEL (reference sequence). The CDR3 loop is CASSQGGQTRPPLHF. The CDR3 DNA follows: TGTGCCAGCAGCCAAGGGGGGCAGACTCGGCCACCCCTCCACTTT.

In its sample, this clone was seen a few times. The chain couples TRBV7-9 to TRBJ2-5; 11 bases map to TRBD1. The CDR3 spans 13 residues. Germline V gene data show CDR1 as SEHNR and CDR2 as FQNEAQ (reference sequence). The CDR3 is CATGTGGGETQYF. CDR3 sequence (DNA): TGTGCTACCGGGACAGGGGGAGGAGAGACCCAGTACTTC.

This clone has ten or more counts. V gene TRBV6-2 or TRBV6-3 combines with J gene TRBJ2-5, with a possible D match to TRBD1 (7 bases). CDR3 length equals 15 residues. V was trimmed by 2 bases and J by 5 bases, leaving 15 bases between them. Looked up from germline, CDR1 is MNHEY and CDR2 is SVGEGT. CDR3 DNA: TGTGCCAGCAGTTACAACAGGGGCGGGGCGGAGACCCAGTACTTC. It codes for CASSYNRGGAETQYF.

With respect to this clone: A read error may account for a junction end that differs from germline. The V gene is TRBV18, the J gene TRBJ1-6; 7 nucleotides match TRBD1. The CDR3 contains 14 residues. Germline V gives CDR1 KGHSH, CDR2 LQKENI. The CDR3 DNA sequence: TGTGCCAGCTCACCTGGGACAGTTAATCCACCCCTCCACTTT. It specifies CASSPGTVNPPLHF.

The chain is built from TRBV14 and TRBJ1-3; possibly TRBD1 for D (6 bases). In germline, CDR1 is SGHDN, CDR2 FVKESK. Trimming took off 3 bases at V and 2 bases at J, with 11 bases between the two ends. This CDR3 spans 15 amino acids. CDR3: CASSQLQGTGNTIYF. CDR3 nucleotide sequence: TGTGCCAGCAGCCAGTTACAGGGTACTGGAAACACCATATATTTT.

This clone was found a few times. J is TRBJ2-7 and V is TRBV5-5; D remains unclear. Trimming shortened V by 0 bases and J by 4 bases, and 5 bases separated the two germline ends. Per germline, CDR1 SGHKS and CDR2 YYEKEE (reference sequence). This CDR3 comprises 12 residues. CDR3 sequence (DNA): TGTGCCAGCAGCTTGGGAGATTACGAGCAGTACTTC. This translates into CASSLGDYEQYF.

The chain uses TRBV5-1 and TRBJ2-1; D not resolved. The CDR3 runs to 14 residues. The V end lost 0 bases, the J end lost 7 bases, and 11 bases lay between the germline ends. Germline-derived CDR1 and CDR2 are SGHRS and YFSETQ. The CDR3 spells CASSLVLAENEQFF. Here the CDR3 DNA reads TGCGCCAGCAGCTTGGTCTTGGCGGAGAATGAGCAGTTCTTC.